Listed here are 22 T cell receptor beta chains from one sample, sequenced in a study of blood T cells in healthy people across ages (dated by TCRdb to the mid-2010s). Library creation used 5' RACE. A second roughly 6 to 11 cycle PCR used a sample-barcoded 5' primer and a J-beta primer mix. TCRdb ran its own pipeline on the public reads, namely fastp trimming at Q25 and MiXCR clone calling, and kept in-frame beta chains. Identical CDR3 protein sequences are pooled into one entry, listed with their most common genes and DNA. Across this sample there are roughly 1.9 million distinct CDR3 sequences, with about two fifths seen only once. Of the sample, 20% to 25% falls within the top ten clones. Specimen: blood. The receptors come from a human donor in good health.

CDR3 in amino acids: CASSLGRWAQYF. CDR3 coding DNA: TGTGCCAGCAGTCTCGGAAGATGGGCCCAGTACTTC. The chain recombines TRBV12-3 or TRBV12-4 with TRBJ2-5; D remains ambiguous. Trimming left V 5 bases short and J 9 bases short, with 13 bases between. The CDR3 is 12 amino acids.

This clonotype has a single count. The V and J genes are TRBV5-5 and TRBJ2-1, with 8 nucleotides matching TRBD2. The length of the CDR3 is 15 residues. After removal of 6 bases from V and 0 bases from J, the junction contained 5 bases not matched to a gene. The germline CDR1 and CDR2 sequences are SGHKS and YYEKEE (reference sequence). CDR3 DNA: TGTGCCAGCACTTCCGGGACTAGCTCCTACAATGAGCAGTTCTTC. As protein: CASTSGTSSYNEQFF.

The rearrangement uses TRBV28 and TRBJ2-1; 10 bases fit TRBD1. V lost 5 bases to trimming and J lost 2 bases; unmatched junction nucleotides: 3. Germline assignment: CDR1 MDHEN and CDR2 SYDVKM. The CDR3 sequence is 15 residues long. The CDR3 region is CASSAGTGAYNEQFF. DNA for the CDR3: TGTGCCAGCAGTGCCGGGACAGGGGCCTACAATGAGCAGTTCTTC.

The V call is TRBV29-1, the J call TRBJ2-3, with a tentative D call TRBD1 (5 bases). In germline, CDR1 is SQVTM, CDR2 ANQGSEA. This CDR3 is built from 13 residues. V lost 8 bases and J 3 bases, leaving 15 bases between the germline ends. The CDR3 DNA follows: TGCAGCCTTGGCCAGGGATTTACAGATACGCAGTATTTT. Protein product: CSLGQGFTDTQYF.

This chain links TRBV7-9 with TRBJ2-5; 9 bases are a match to TRBD1. V trimming: 5 bases; J trimming: 2 bases; junction bases outside the gene matches: 9. The CDR3 has 16 amino acids. The germline CDR1 and CDR2 sequences are SEHNR and FQNEAQ (reference sequence). CDR3 sequence reads: CASSRLGQGRQETQYF. CDR3 nucleotide sequence: TGTGCCAGCAGCCGATTAGGACAGGGGAGACAAGAGACCCAGTACTTC.

This chain uses TRBV20-1 with TRBJ2-7; 10 nucleotides align to TRBD1. V shed 0 bases and J 3 bases; nucleotides not matched to a gene: 8. CDR3 length: 16 residues. Germline V gives CDR1 DFQATT, CDR2 SNEGSKA (reference sequence). Here the CDR3 reads CSAREEKDRGFYEQYF. In nucleotides, the CDR3 is TGCAGTGCTAGAGAGGAGAAGGACAGGGGGTTCTACGAGCAGTACTTC.

This rearrangement joins TRBV6-2 or TRBV6-3 to TRBJ1-2; TRBD1 is a possible D gene (6 bases). Trimming took 8 bases from V and 9 from J, leaving 19 bases between them. CDR3 length: 13 residues. Germline assignment: CDR1 MNHEY and CDR2 SVGEGT. CDR3 coding DNA: TGTGCCAGCGGGTGGCCGGGGGGCAATAGCTACACCTTC. Its protein is CASGWPGGNSYTF.

V usage is TRBV12-3 or TRBV12-4 and J usage is TRBJ1-1, with TRBD1 matching over 9 bases. The CDR3 loop spans 14 amino acids. J gave up 4 bases and V 4 bases, and 4 bases lay outside the gene matches. CDR3 in DNA: TGTGCCAGCAGTTCACAGGGGGCTATCACTGAAGCTTTCTTT. Its translation is CASSSQGAITEAFF.

The chain links TRBV27 to TRBJ1-2, with D perhaps matching TRBD1 (6 bases). CDR1 and CDR2 from the germline V gene are MNHEY and SMNVEV (reference sequence). The CDR3 length is 15 residues. V was shortened by 6 bases and J by 5 bases, with 19 bases between the two germline ends. Written as DNA, the CDR3 is TGTGCCAGCAGCTTAACAGGGACGGTTGTGTATGGCTACACCTTC. Translating it yields CASSLTGTVVYGYTF.

The chain recombines TRBV6-6 with TRBJ1-2; 10 bases map to TRBD1. The CDR3 has 14 residues. The V segment lost 7 bases and the J segment 6 bases; nucleotides outside the gene matches: 8. The germline CDR1 and CDR2 sequences are MNHNY and SVGAGI (reference sequence). For the CDR3, the DNA is TGTGCCAGCATTAATACCGGGACAGGGGATGGCTACACCTTC. Translating gives CASINTGTGDGYTF.

The chain joins TRBV6-5 to TRBJ2-1; TRBD1 matches 8 bases. The CDR3 has 16 amino acids. The J segment lost 5 bases and the V segment lost 0 bases, leaving 6 bases of the junction unmatched. Germline V gene data show CDR1 as MNHEY and CDR2 as SVGAGI. The CDR3 DNA follows: TGTGCCAGCAGTTACTCGAGAGGGACAGGAAACAATGAGCAGTTCTTC. Its translation is CASSYSRGTGNNEQFF.

This chain joins TRBV10-2 and TRBJ1-2; 8 bases line up with TRBD1. J was trimmed by 7 bases and V by 4 bases; bases with no gene match: 11. CDR3 size: 15 residues. Germline lookup yields CDR1 WSHSY and CDR2 SAAADI. The CDR3 DNA is TGCGCCAGCAGTGGATCATCGCAGGGGGCAGGTGGCTACACCTTC. Its translation is CASSGSSQGAGGYTF.

There are a few counts of this clonotype. The chain uses TRBV24-1 and TRBJ2-3; D not certain. This CDR3 is built from 13 residues. CDR1 and CDR2 (germline): KGHDR, SFDVKD. The ends were cut back, 7 bases at V and 6 bases at J, with 13 bases in the middle. The CDR3 protein is CATRDPARDTQYF. The CDR3 DNA follows: TGTGCCACCAGGGACCCCGCGAGGGATACGCAGTATTTT.

This clonotype was counted only a few times. In DNA form, the CDR3 reads TGTGCCAGCAGCCTTCCGGGGGGAGGACGGGGACGGAATGAGCAGTTCTTC. It specifies CASSLPGGGRGRNEQFF. The rearrangement uses TRBV5-4 and TRBJ2-1, with 7 bases identical to TRBD2. V gave up 4 bases and J gave up 7 bases; unmatched junction bases: 17. The CDR3 covers 17 residues. The germline CDR1 and CDR2 sequences are SGHNT and YYREEE (reference sequence).

The chain joins TRBV29-1 to TRBJ1-1, with 7 bases aligning to TRBD1. The CDR3 contains 15 residues. In germline, CDR1 is SQVTM, CDR2 ANQGSEA. V shed 7 bases and J 0 bases; nucleotides not matched to a gene: 11. For the CDR3, the DNA is TGCAGCGCCCAGATGTGGGGACAGCTGAACACTGAAGCTTTCTTT. Translation gives CSAQMWGQLNTEAFF.

A note on this clonotype: One junction end disagrees with the germline gene, perhaps due to a read error. The V and J genes are TRBV7-3 and TRBJ2-6, with D tentatively TRBD1 or TRBD2 (5 bases each). CDR1 and CDR2 from the germline V gene are SGHTA and FQGTGA. This CDR3 is built from 18 residues. The CDR3 spells CASIYGLRCVLGANVRTF. In nucleotides, the CDR3 is TGTGCCAGCATCTATGGACTCCGCTGTGTCTTAGGGGCCAACGTCCGGACTTTC.

The DNA of the CDR3 is TGCAGCGTCACGGGGGGCCTTGACAATGAGCAGTTCTTC. It specifies CSVTGGLDNEQFF. The chain recombines TRBV29-1 with TRBJ2-1; D possibly corresponds to TRBD2 (7 bases). This CDR3 comprises 13 residues. Germline-derived CDR1 and CDR2 are SQVTM and ANQGSEA. V was trimmed by 6 bases and J by 5 bases, leaving 14 bases between them.

In regard to this clonotype: Being one base from a much bigger clone, this may be a read error. The rearrangement links TRBV11-2 to TRBJ2-7; no clear D gene. V lost 2 bases and J lost 0, with 8 bases in between. Germline CDR1 is SGHAT and CDR2 is FQNNGV. The CDR3 length is 14 residues. This CDR3 is CASSLMASSYEQYF. The CDR3 region has the DNA TGTGCCAGCAGCTTAATGGCCAGCTCCTACGAGCAGTACTTC. The complete variable domain, with remaining parts taken from reference TRBV11-2 and TRBJ2-7, reads EAGVAQSPRYKIIEKRQSVAFWCNPISGHATLYWYQQILGQGPKLLIQFQNNGVVDDSQLPKDRFSAERLKGVDSTLKIQPAKLEDSAVYLCASSLMASSYEQYFGPGTRLTVT.

The chain combines TRBV7-9 with TRBJ2-3; no clear D. Germline lookup yields CDR1 SEHNR and CDR2 FQNEAQ (reference sequence). The CDR3 is 17 amino acids. V dropped 5 bases and J dropped 4 bases, with 22 bases sitting between them. CDR3 bases: TGTGCCAGCAGCCCAATGCCCGCCCAGCAGGTTCCAGATACGCAGTATTTT. Translated: CASSPMPAQQVPDTQYF.

The chain joins TRBV4-1 to TRBJ1-6; D unresolved. The V gene's germline CDR1 is MGHRA and CDR2 YSYEKL. This CDR3 is 16 amino acids long. V shed 5 bases and J shed 0 bases, with 11 bases lying between them. In DNA, the CDR3 is TGCGCCAGCAGCAAATACTTGAGCTCCTATAATTCACCCCTCCACTTT. This codes for CASSKYLSSYNSPLHF.

The CDR3 region is CASSQNGLIYEQYF. The DNA for the CDR3 is TGCGCCAGCAGCCAAAATGGTCTCATCTACGAGCAGTACTTC. The genes are TRBV4-1 and TRBJ2-7, with D unresolved. V lost 2 bases, J lost 3 bases, and 11 bases lay in between. The CDR3 length is 14 residues. CDR1 and CDR2 from the germline V gene are MGHRA and YSYEKL.

The chain combines TRBV7-2 with TRBJ2-7, with 7 bases fitting TRBD1. Germline CDR1 and CDR2: SGHTA and FQGNSA. The CDR3 has 13 residues. Unmatched junction bases numbered 3, after V lost 5 bases and J lost 2 bases. CDR3 loop: CASSRGGPYEQYF. In DNA, the CDR3 is TGTGCCAGCAGCCGAGGGGGCCCCTACGAGCAGTACTTC.